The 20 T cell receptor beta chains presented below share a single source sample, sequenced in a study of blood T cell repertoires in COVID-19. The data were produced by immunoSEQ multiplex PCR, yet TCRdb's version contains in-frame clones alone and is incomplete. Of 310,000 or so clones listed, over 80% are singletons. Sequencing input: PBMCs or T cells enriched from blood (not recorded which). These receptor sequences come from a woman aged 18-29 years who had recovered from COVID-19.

The CDR3 spells CATSDTQGTGGASGYTF. The DNA for the CDR3 is TGTGCCACCAGTGATACACAAGGGACAGGGGGCGCTTCTGGCTACACCTTC. The chain has TRBV24-1 and TRBJ1-2, with 12 positions matching TRBD1. V lost 3 bases and J lost 7; bases outside the gene matches: 11. Germline V gene sequence: CDR1 KGHDR, CDR2 SFDVKD. The CDR3 runs 17 residues.

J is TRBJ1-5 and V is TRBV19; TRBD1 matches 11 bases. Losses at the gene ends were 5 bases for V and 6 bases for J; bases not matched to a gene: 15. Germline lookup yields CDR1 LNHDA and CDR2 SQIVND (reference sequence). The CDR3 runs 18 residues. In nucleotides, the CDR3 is TGTGCCAGTAGTCGCCTTTGGACAGGGGGCGCGCGGAGTCAGCCCCAGCATTTT. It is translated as CASSRLWTGGARSQPQHF.

CDR3 sequence reads: CASSLIFSYNEQFF. In nucleotides, the CDR3 is TGTGCCAGCAGCTTAATATTTTCTTACAATGAGCAGTTCTTC. This chain connects TRBV7-2 to TRBJ2-1; D remains unclear. The CDR3 is made up of 14 amino acids. V lost 2 bases and J 4 bases, leaving 9 bases between the germline ends. Germline V gene lookup returns CDR1 SGHTA and CDR2 FQGNSA.

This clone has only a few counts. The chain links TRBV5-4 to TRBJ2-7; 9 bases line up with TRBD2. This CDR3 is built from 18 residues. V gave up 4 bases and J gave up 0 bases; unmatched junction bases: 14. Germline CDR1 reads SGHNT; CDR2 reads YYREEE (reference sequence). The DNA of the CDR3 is TGTGCCAGCAGCCCCGCGTTGGGGCGGGAGGGGAGCTCCTACGAGCAGTACTTC. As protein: CASSPALGREGSSYEQYF.

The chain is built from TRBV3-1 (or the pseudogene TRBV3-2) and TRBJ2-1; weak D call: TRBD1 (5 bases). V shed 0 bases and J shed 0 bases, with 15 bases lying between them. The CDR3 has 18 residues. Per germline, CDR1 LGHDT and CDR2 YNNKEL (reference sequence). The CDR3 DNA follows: TGTGCCAGCAGCCAAGATACGACAGCCCGACCCTCCTACAATGAGCAGTTCTTC. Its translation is CASSQDTTARPSYNEQFF.

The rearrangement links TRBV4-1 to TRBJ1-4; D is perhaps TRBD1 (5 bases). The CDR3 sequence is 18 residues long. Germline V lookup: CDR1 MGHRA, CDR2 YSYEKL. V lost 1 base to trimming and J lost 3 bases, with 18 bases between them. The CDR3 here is CASSQGPVRTGANEKLFF. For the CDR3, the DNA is TGCGCCAGCAGCCAAGGACCCGTTCGTACGGGGGCTAATGAAAAACTGTTTTTT.

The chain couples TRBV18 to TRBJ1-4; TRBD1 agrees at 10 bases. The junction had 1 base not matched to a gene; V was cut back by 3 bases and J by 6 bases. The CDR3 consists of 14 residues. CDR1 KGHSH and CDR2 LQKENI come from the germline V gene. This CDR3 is CASSPGTGDEKLFF. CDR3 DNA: TGTGCCAGCTCACCTGGGACAGGGGATGAAAAACTGTTTTTT.

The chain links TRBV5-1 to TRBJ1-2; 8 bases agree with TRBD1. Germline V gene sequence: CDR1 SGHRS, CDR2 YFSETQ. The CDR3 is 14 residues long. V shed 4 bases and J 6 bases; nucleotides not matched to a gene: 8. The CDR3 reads CASSRYSGGNGYTF. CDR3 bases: TGCGCCAGCAGCCGTTACTCAGGGGGCAATGGCTACACCTTC.

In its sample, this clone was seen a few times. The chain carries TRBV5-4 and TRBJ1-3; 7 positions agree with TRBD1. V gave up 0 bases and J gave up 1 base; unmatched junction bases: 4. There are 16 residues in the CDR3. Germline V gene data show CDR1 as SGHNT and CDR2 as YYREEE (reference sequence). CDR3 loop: CASSLEGALSGNTIYF. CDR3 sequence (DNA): TGTGCCAGCAGCTTGGAGGGGGCTTTATCTGGAAACACCATATATTTT.

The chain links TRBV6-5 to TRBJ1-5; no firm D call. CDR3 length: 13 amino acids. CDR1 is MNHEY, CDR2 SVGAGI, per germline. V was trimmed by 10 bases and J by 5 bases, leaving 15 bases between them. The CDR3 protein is CATSRGPDQPQHF. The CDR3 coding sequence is TGTGCCACTTCTAGAGGGCCCGATCAGCCCCAGCATTTT.

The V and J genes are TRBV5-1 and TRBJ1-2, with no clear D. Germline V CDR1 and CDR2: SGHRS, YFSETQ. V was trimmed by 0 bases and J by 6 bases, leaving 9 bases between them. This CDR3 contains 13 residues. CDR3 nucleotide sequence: TGCGCCAGCAGCTTGGATGTAGGAGATGGCTACACCTTC. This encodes CASSLDVGDGYTF.

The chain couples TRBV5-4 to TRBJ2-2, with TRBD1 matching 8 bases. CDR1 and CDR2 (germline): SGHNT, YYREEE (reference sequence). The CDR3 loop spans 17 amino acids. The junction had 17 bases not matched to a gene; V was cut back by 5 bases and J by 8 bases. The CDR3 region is CASRPEQGGRREGELFF. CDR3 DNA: TGTGCCAGCAGACCCGAACAGGGGGGAAGACGGGAAGGGGAGCTGTTTTTT.

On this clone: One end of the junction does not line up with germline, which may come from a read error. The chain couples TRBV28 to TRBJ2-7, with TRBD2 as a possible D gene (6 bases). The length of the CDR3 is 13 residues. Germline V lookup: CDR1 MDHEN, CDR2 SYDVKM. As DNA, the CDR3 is TGTGCCAGCAGTTTAAACCGGATTGGGGGGAAGGAGTTC. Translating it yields CASSLNRIGGKEF.

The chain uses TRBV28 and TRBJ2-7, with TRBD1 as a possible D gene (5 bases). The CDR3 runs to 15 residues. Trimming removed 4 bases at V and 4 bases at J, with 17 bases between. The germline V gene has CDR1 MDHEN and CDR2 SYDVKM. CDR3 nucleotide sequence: TGTGCCAGCAGTTCCTACCACAGGCCCCCTTACGAGCAGTACTTC. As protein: CASSSYHRPPYEQYF.

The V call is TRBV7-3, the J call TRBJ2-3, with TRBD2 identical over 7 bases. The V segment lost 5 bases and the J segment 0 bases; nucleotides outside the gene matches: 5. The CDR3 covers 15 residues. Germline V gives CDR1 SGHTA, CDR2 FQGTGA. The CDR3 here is CASSESGVSTDTQYF. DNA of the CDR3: TGTGCCAGCAGCGAAAGCGGGGTGAGCACAGATACGCAGTATTTT.

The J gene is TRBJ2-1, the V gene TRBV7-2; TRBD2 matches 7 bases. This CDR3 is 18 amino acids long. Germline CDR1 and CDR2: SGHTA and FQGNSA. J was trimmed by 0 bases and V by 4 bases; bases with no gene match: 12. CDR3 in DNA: TGTGCCAGCAGCTCCTCAGCGGGGCCTCCCAGCTCCTACAATGAGCAGTTCTTC. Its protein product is CASSSSAGPPSSYNEQFF.

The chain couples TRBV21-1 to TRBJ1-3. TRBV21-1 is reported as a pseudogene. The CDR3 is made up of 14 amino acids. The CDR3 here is CASSKSPCGNTIYF. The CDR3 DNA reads TGTGCCAGCAGCAAAAGCCCGTGTGGAAACACCATATATTTT.

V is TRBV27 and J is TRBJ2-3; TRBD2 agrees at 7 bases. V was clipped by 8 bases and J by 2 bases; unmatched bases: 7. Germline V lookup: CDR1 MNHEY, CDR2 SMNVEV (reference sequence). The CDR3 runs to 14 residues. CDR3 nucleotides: TGTGCCAGCGGCGGGACTACTAACACAGATACGCAGTATTTT. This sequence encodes CASGGTTNTDTQYF.

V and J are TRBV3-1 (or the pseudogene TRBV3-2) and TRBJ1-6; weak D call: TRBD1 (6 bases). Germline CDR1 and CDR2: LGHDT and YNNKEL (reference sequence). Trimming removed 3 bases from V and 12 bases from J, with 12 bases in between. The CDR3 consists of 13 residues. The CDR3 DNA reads TGTGCCAGCAGCCAGGGGAACAGGGAACCCCTCCACTTT. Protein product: CASSQGNREPLHF.

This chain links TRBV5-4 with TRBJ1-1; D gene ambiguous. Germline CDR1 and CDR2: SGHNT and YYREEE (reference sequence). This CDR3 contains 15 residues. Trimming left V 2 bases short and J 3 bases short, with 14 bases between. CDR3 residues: CASSFLGQVYTEAFF. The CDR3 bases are TGTGCCAGCAGCTTCCTTGGGCAGGTCTACACTGAAGCTTTCTTT.